This is a list of T cell receptor beta chains from one sample in a study of shared clonotypes between healthy human individuals. The assay was immunoSEQ multiplex PCR, and TCRdb's table has in-frame clones only and misses some. The sample lists a few million clones, almost 96% occurring once. Sequencing input: naive CD4+ T cells sorted from blood. Every receptor here comes from a man in his late teens or twenties in good health. Both conserved end residues are part of each CDR3. The order of the fields is V gene, J gene, D gene, clone size, CDR3 protein, CDR3 DNA. The D gene is left open where the match is weak. For some rows the clone size is stated as once, few or many, or as a class when expanded; others skip it.

>TRBV6-5|TRBJ1-4|TRBD1|once
CASSPDRAGEKLFF
TGTGCCAGCAGCCCGGACAGGGCGGGGGAAAAACTGTTTTTT
>TRBV5-4|TRBJ2-5|TRBD2|NA
CASSLGLADPPQYF
TGTGCCAGCAGCTTGGGGCTAGCGGATCCTCCCCAGTACTTC
>TRBV2|TRBJ2-7|NA|NA
CASSDLILSSYEQYF
TGTGCCAGCAGTGATCTAATACTAAGCTCCTACGAGCAGTACTTC
>TRBV5-3|TRBJ1-2|NA|NA
CARSLDRELDGYTF
TGTGCCAGAAGCTTGGACAGGGAATTGGACGGCTACACCTTC
>TRBV6-5|TRBJ1-1|TRBD1|NA
CASSLGQGNTEAFF
TGTGCCAGCAGTCTTGGACAGGGTAACACTGAAGCTTTCTTT
>TRBV5-1|TRBJ2-5|TRBD2|NA
CASSSGLAGSQETQYF
TGCGCCAGCAGCTCCGGACTAGCGGGTAGCCAAGAGACCCAGTACTTC
>TRBV5-1|TRBJ2-7|TRBD1|NA
CASSGGQGAYEQYF
TGCGCCAGCAGCGGGGGACAGGGTGCCTACGAGCAGTACTTC
>TRBV10-3|TRBJ1-2|NA|NA
CAITGNYGYTF
TGTGCCATTACCGGGAATTATGGCTACACCTTC
>TRBV6-1|TRBJ1-4|TRBD1|NA
CASSVRGQGWTNEKLFF
TGTGCCAGCAGTGTAAGGGGACAGGGGTGGACTAATGAAAAACTGTTTTTT
>TRBV5-1|TRBJ2-5|TRBD1|NA
CASSQRDRIVLETQYF
TGCGCCAGCAGCCAAAGGGACAGGATAGTCCTGGAGACCCAGTACTTC
>TRBV6-5|TRBJ1-5|NA|NA
CASSRGTDQPQHF
TGTGCCAGCAGCAGAGGGACCGATCAGCCCCAGCATTTT
>TRBV10-2|TRBJ2-5|NA|NA
CASAGLPTETQYF
TGCGCCAGCGCGGGACTCCCCACTGAGACCCAGTACTTC